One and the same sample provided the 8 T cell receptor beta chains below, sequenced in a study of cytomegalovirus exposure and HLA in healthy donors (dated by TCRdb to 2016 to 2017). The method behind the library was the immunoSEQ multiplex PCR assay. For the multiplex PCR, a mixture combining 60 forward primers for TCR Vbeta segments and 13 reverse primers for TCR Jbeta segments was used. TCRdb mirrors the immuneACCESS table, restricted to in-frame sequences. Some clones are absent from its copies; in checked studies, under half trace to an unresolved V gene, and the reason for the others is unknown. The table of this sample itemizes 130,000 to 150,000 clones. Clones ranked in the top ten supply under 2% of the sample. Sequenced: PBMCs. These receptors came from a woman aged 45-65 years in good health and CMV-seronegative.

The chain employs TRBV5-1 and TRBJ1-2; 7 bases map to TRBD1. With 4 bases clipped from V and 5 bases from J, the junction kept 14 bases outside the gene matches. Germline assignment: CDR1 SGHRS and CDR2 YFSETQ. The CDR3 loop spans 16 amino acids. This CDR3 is CASSPLVTRDSYGYTF. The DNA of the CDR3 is TGCGCCAGCAGCCCACTGGTAACCCGGGACAGTTATGGCTACACCTTC. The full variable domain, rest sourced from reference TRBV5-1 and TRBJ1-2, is KAGVTQTPRYLIKTRGQQVTLSCSPISGHRSVSWYQQTPGQGLQFLFEYFSETQRNKGNFPGRFSGRQFSNSRSEMNVSTLELGDSALYLCASSPLVTRDSYGYTFGSGTRLTVV.

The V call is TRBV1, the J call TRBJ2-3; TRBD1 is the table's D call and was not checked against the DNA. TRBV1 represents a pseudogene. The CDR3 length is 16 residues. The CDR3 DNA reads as TGCACCAGCAGCCAAGCCCGGGACATGGGCTTCCGGACGCAGTATTTT. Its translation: CTSSQARDMGFRTQYF.

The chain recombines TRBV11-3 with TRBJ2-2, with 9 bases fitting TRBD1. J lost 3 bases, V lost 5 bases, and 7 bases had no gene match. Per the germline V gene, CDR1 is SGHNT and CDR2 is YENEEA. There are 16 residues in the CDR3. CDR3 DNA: TGTGCCAGCAGCCCCCGACAGGGGGTGGACACCGGGGAGCTGTTTTTT. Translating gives CASSPRQGVDTGELFF.

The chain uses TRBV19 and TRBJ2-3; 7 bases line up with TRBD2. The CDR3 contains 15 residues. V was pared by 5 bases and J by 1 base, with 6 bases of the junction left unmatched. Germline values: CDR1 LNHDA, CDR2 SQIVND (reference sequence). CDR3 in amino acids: CASSLGLGGTDTQYF. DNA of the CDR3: TGTGCCAGTAGTCTCGGACTAGGGGGCACAGATACGCAGTATTTT.

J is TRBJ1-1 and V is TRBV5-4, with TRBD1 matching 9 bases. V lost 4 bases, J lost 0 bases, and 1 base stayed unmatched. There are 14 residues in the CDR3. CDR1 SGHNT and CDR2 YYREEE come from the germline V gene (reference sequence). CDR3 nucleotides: TGTGCCAGCAGCCGGGACAGGGTGAACACTGAAGCTTTCTTT. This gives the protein CASSRDRVNTEAFF.

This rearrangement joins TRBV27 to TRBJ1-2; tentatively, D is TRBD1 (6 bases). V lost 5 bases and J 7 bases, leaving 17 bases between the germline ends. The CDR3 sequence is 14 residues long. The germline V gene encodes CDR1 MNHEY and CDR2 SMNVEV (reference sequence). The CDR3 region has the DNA TGTGCCAGCAGTCCCTTAATCGACAGGCTTGGCTACACCTTC. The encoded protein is CASSPLIDRLGYTF.

The CDR3 here is CASRGLAGGNTQYF. CDR3 DNA sequence: TGTGCCAGCAGGGGACTAGCGGGAGGGAATACGCAGTATTTT. V usage is TRBV6-5 and J usage is TRBJ2-3, with 16 bases fitting TRBD2. Germline CDR1 and CDR2: MNHEY and SVGAGI. The CDR3 spans 14 residues. The trim removed 6 bases at V and 7 bases at J, leaving 1 base unmatched.

The CDR3 loop is CASSFLGQGSHTDTQYF. The CDR3 DNA is TGTGCCAGCAGTTTCCTCGGACAGGGGTCGCACACAGATACGCAGTATTTT. This rearrangement joins TRBV28 to TRBJ2-3; TRBD1 matches 9 bases. The length of the CDR3 is 17 residues. V was clipped by 3 bases and J by 2 bases; unmatched bases: 9. Germline CDR1 and CDR2: MDHEN and SYDVKM.